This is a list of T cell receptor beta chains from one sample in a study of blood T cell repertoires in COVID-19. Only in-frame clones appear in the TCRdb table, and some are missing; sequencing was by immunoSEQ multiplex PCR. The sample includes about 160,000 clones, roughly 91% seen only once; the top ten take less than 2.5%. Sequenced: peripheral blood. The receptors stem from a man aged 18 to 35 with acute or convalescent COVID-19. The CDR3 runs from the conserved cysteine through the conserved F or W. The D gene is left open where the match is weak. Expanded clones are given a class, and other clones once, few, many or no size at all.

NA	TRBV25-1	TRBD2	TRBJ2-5	TGTGCCAGCAGTGAACCTAGCGGGTCACCCACAGAAGTGGAGACCCAGTACTTC	CASSEPSGSPTEVETQYF
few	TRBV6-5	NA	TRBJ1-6	TGTGCCAGCAGTCCCCGACTCGATTCACCCCTCCACTTT	CASSPRLDSPLHF
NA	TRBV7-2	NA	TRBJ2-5	TGTGCCAGCAGCCTCCCCACCCTAAGCGGAGGGGCAGAGACCCAGTACTTC	CASSLPTLSGGAETQYF
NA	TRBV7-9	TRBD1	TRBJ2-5	TGTGCCAGCAGCCCCCGACAGGGGCTACAAGAGACCCAGTACTTC	CASSPRQGLQETQYF
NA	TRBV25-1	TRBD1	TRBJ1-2	TGTGCCAGCAGTGCGCCCAGGGGGCTGGGTGGCTACACCTTC	CASSAPRGLGGYTF
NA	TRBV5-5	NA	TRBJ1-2	TGTGCCAGCCTCGTTGAGGCCCCTTTGACAGGCGACTATGGCTACACCTTC	CASLVEAPLTGDYGYTF
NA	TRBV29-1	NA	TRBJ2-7	TGCAGCGTTGAATCCTACCCGAGAGAGGAGCAGTACTTC	CSVESYPREEQYF
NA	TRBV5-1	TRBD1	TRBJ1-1	TGCGCCAGCAGTCTTTTTGGGGTTACGGGACAGGGATCTGAAGCTTTCTTT	CASSLFGVTGQGSEAFF
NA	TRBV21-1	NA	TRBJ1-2	TGTGCCAGCAGCAGCATCGGGGGTAGCGATGGCTACACCTTC	CASSSIGGSDGYTF
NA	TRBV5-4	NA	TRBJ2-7	TGTGCCAGCAGCTTGCAGGGTGCGAGCTCCTACGAGCAGTACTTC	CASSLQGASSYEQYF
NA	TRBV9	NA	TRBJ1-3	TGTGCCAGCAGCGTAGCTGGCGGGGTAAGCGCGTACTCTGGAAACACCATATATTTT	CASSVAGGVSAYSGNTIYF
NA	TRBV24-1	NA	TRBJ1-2	TGTGCCACCAGTGACCACCGGGGGGGAGGTGGCTACACCTTC	CATSDHRGGGGYTF
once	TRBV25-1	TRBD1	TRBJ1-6	TGTGCCAGCAGTGAAAAACGGGGAACAGGGGGATCACCCCTCCACTTT	CASSEKRGTGGSPLHF
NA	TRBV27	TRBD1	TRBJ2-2	TGTGCCAGCACCCAACTGGACAGGGTTACCACCGGGGAGCTGTTTTTT	CASTQLDRVTTGELFF
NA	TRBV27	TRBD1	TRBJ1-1	TGTGCCAGCAGCGACAGGGGTTACACTGAAGCTTTCTTT	CASSDRGYTEAFF
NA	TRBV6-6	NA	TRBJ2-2	TGTGCCAGCAGTATGGACAGCGAGAACACCGGGGAGCTGTTTTTT	CASSMDSENTGELFF
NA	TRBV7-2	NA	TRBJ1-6	TGTGCCAGCACCGACCGAGTCCTATTTCAGGCCGAGGGTTCACCCCTCCACTTT	CASTDRVLFQAEGSPLHF
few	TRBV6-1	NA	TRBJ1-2	TGTGCCAGCAGTGAAGCAGGCAGGTACTATGGCTACACCTTC	CASSEAGRYYGYTF
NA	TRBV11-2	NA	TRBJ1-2	TGTGCCAGCAGCCCCGGGAGGGTGGTCTATGGCTACACCTTC	CASSPGRVVYGYTF
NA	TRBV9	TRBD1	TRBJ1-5	TGTGCCAGCAGCGGAGGGACAGGGGGCGCTGATCAGCCCCAGCATTTT	CASSGGTGGADQPQHF
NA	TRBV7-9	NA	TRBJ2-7	TGTGCCAGCAGCCCCTCCTTCCACGAGCAGTACTTC	CASSPSFHEQYF
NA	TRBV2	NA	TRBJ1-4	TGTGCCAGCAGCCCAGGGGCGTCTAAGGAACTGTTTTTT	CASSPGASKELFF
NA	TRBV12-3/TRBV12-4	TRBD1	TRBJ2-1	TGTGCCAGCAGTTTCGGGACAGACAATGAGCAGTTCTTC	CASSFGTDNEQFF
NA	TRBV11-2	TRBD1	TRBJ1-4	TGTGCCAGCAGCTCCCTAAGGACAGGTCTCCGGGATGAAAAACTGTTTTTT	CASSSLRTGLRDEKLFF
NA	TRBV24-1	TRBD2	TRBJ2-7	TGTGCCACCAGTGATCCCCGCGGTAGCGGGCCCTACGAGCAGTACTTC	CATSDPRGSGPYEQYF
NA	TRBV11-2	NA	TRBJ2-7	TGTGCCAGCAGCTTAGGCGGGCCGGATTACGAGCAGTACTTC	CASSLGGPDYEQYF
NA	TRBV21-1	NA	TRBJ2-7	TGTGCCAGCAGCCCCAGACAGGCTCCCTACGAGCAGTACTTC	CASSPRQAPYEQYF
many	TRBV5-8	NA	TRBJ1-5	TGTGCCAGCAGCGACTTAATGAATCAGCCCCAGCATTTT	CASSDLMNQPQHF
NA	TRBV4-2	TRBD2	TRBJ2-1	TGTGCCAGCAGCCACGTACCGGGACTAGCGGGAGGAAGCGCCTACAATGAGCAGTTCTTC	CASSHVPGLAGGSAYNEQFF
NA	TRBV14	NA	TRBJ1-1	TGTGCCAGCAGCCGGGGCCTGAACACTGAAGCTTTCTTT	CASSRGLNTEAFF
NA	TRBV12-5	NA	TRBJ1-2	TGTGCTAGTGGTTTCCCAACAGGTTATGCCTATGGCTACACCTTC	CASGFPTGYAYGYTF
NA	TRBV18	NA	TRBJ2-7	TGTGCCAGCTCATCGCTGGGTGAGGCTTACGAGCAGTACTTC	CASSSLGEAYEQYF
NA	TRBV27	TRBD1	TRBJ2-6	TGTGCCAGCAGTCGGGACAGGGGTAGCTCTGGGGCCAACGTCCTGACTTTC	CASSRDRGSSGANVLTF
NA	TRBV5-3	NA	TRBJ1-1	TGTGCCAGAAACTTACAGGGACCCACTGAAGCTTTCTTT	CARNLQGPTEAFF
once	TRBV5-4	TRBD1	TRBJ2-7	TGTGCCAGCAGCCAGACTGACAGGGGGTACGGGTACGAGCAGTACTTC	CASSQTDRGYGYEQYF
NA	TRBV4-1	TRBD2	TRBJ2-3	TGCGCCAGCAGCTATCTGACGGGAGGTTCAACAGATACGCAGTATTTT	CASSYLTGGSTDTQYF
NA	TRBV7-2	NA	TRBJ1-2	TGTGCCAGCAGCGTACAGGGTTCCGGCTACACCTTC	CASSVQGSGYTF